The clone carrying this T cell receptor beta chain occurred many times. Its antigen is undetermined. The data were taken from a study of CD8 T cells in ankylosing spondylitis. Study-wide results and limits: Several of the motif variants were reported before in synovial fluid and blood from reactive arthritis. It appeared that ankylosing spondylitis blood was characterized by a TCR beta motif of roughly 8 highly homologous variants.

The CDR3 is 13 amino acids. V gave up 6 bases and J gave up 3 bases, with 10 bases separating them. In TCRdb, the 5' RACE reads were re-called with MiXCR into one record per CDR3 protein. The sample comprises about 440,000 distinct CDR3 sequences, approximately 17% of which are singletons, and around 0.92% rests with the top ten. The TCR sequence derives from a male donor with ankylosing spondylitis. The rearrangement links TRBV12-3 or TRBV12-4 to TRBJ2-3; the D gene is possibly TRBD1 (5 bases). Sequencing was carried out using blood, either unsorted or a sorted T cell fraction (not recorded which). CDR3 amino acids: CASSPRQTDTQYF. For the CDR3, the DNA is TGTGCCAGCAGCCCAAGACAGACAGATACGCAGTATTTT.